Detailed here is one T cell receptor (beta chain). Generated by immunoSEQ multiplex PCR, the TCRdb table keeps only in-frame clones and is missing some. This sample has fewer than 85,000 clones, with approximately 92% found just once. The data were obtained in a study of T cell changes during pregnancy in multiple sclerosis. CDR1 is MDHEN, CDR2 SYDVKM, per germline. The CDR3 length is 16 residues. The trim removed 5 bases at V and 5 bases at J, leaving 9 bases unmatched. The source was peripheral blood, collected before pregnancy. The chain links TRBV28 to TRBJ2-2; 9 positions match TRBD2. The receptor was derived from a female donor with multiple sclerosis, enrolled in a pregnancy study. CDR3: CASSLGSGSRTGELFF. CDR3 nucleotides: TGTGCCAGCAGTCTTGGTAGCGGGAGTCGTACCGGGGAGCTGTTTTTT.